This is a list of T cell receptor beta chains from one sample in a study of T cell repertoires in ileal Crohn's disease. Libraries were prepared by immunoSEQ multiplex PCR; TCRdb keeps only in-frame clonotypes and omits some of them. The table shows under 7,500 clones, with nearly 97% occurring only once. The sequenced sample consisted of ileal tissue. These receptors all come from an adult with Crohn's disease. Each CDR3 is given with its conserved first and last residue. The D gene is left open where the match is weak. Clone size is given for some rows only: seen once, a few or many times, or a class if the clone is expanded.

-,-,TRBJ2-2,TRBV28,TGTGCCAGCAGGCTTAGACTAGGGTCGATCGGGGAGCTGTTTTTT,CASRLRLGSIGELFF
-,TRBD1,TRBJ1-2,TRBV19,TGTGCCAGTGGTCCACCGGGACAGGGGGCGCGGAAGGGCTACACCTTC,CASGPPGQGARKGYTF
-,TRBD1,TRBJ2-1,TRBV7-9,TGTGCCAGCAGCTTAATTAAAGGGGGCGCGTTAAATGAGCAGTTCTTC,CASSLIKGGALNEQFF
once,-,TRBJ2-5,TRBV7-2,TGTGCCAGCAGCCCAATTGGGAGAACGGAGACCCAGTACTTC,CASSPIGRTETQYF
-,-,TRBJ1-2,TRBV28,TGTGCCAGCAGTTTATTGGGCCCCGGCGGCTACACCTTC,CASSLLGPGGYTF
-,-,TRBJ1-2,TRBV18,TGTGCCAGCTCACCACAACAAAACTATGGCTACACCTTC,CASSPQQNYGYTF
-,-,TRBJ2-3,TRBV18,TGTGCCAGCTCACCACTTAGTGCCCAGGCGAGCACAGATACGCAGTATTTT,CASSPLSAQASTDTQYF
-,TRBD1,TRBJ1-4,TRBV2,TGTGCCAGCAGTGAAGGCGGGACAGGGAAGGGAAAACTGTTTTTT,CASSEGGTGKGKLFF
-,-,TRBJ1-1,TRBV5-1,TGCGCCAGCAGCGAAGTGACAGGAGGCGGTGAAGCTTTCTTT,CASSEVTGGGEAFF
-,-,TRBJ2-5,TRBV7-9,TGTGCCAGCAGCTTGGTCGGGAAAGAGACCCAGTACTTC,CASSLVGKETQYF
-,-,TRBJ1-2,TRBV28,TGTGCCAGCACTTCGCGGGCAGGATCCTATGGCTACACCTTC,CASTSRAGSYGYTF
-,TRBD2,TRBJ2-3,TRBV19,TGTGCCAGTAGTATAGGGCGGGGGGGCACAGATACGCAGTATTTT,CASSIGRGGTDTQYF
-,TRBD1,TRBJ1-3,TRBV10-3,TGTGCCATCAGCGGAACGACAGGGGTCGGAAACACCATATATTTT,CAISGTTGVGNTIYF